A single sample gave rise to the 2 T cell receptor beta chains below, sequenced in a study of OX40 agonist ivuxolimab in advanced cancers. The library was built by means of the immunoSEQ multiplex PCR assay. TCRdb took this table from immuneACCESS and kept in-frame rearrangements with V and J called. Such tables lack part of the clones; where checked against another copy, unresolved V genes explain under half of the gap, and the rest is unexplained. The sample profile shows more than 100,000 clones; 85% to 90% of them were found once. Around 0.55% of the sample lies in the top ten. Here the sequenced sample was CD4+ or CD8+ T cells sorted from blood, taken in a trial of the OX40 agonist ivuxolimab. Receptors were obtained from an adult with an advanced solid tumor such as melanoma, head and neck, liver or kidney cancer.

The chain uses TRBV28 and TRBJ1-1; D might be TRBD1 (6 bases). Between the trimmed V and J ends, which lost 7 bases and 0 bases, there was a span of 15 bases. The length of the CDR3 is 15 residues. Germline values: CDR1 MDHEN, CDR2 SYDVKM. The CDR3 region has the DNA TGTGCCAGCACAGCCACGGGGGCTCTGAACACTGAAGCTTTCTTT. Its translation is CASTATGALNTEAFF.

The rearrangement joins TRBV9 to TRBJ2-7; D uncertain. The length of the CDR3 is 14 residues. V lost 0 bases and J lost 3, with 10 bases in between. Germline values: CDR1 SGDLS, CDR2 YYNGEE. CDR3 amino acids: CASSVVGPIYEQYF. The CDR3 nucleotides are TGTGCCAGCAGCGTAGTTGGACCGATCTACGAGCAGTACTTC.